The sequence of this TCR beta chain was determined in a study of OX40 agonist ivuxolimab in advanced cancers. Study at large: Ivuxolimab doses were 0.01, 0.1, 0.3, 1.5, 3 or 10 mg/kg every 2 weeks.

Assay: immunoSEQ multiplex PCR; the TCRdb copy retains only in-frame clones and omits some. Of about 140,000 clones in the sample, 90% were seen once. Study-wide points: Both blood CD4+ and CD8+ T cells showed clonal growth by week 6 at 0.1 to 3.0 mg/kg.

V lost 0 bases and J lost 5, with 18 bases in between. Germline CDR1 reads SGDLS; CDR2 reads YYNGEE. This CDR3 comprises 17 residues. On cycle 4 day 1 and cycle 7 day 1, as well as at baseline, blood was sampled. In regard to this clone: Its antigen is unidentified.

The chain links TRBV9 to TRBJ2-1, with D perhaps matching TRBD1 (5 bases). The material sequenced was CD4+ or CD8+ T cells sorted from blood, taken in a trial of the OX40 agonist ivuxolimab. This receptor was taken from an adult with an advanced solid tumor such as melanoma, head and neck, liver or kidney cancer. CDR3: CASSVGMSPRANNEQFF. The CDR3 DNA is TGTGCCAGCAGCGTAGGAATGAGCCCCAGGGCGAACAATGAGCAGTTCTTC.